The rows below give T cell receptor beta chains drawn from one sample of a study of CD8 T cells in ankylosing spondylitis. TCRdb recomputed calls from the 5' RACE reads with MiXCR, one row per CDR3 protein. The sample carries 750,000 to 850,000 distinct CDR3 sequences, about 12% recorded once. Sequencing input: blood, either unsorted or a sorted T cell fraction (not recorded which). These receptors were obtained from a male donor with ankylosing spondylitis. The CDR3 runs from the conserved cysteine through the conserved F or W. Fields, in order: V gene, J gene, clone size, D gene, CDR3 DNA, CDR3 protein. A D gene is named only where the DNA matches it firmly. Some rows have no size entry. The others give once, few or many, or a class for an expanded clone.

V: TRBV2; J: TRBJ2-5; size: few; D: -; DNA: TGTGCCAGCCTACTTTCGACAGCACAAGAGACCCAGTACTTC; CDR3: CASLLSTAQETQYF
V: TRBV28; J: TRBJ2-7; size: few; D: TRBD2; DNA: TGTGCCAGCACCTTGCTAGCGGGAGCTAACGAGCAGTACTTC; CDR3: CASTLLAGANEQYF
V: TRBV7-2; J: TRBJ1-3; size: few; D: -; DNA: TGTGCCAGCAGCGGTTCGGCTGGAAACACCATATATTTT; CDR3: CASSGSAGNTIYF
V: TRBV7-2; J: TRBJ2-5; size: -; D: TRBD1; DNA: TGTGCCAGCAGCTTAGGACAGGGGACCCCACATCGGGAGACCCAGTACTTC; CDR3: CASSLGQGTPHRETQYF
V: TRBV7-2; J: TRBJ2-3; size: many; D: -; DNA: TGTGCCAGCAGCTTAGATTGGGATACGCAGTATTTT; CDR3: CASSLDWDTQYF
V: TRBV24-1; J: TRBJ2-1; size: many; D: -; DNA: TGTGCCACCAGTGACCCAGGGGGGTCATACAATGAGCAGTTCTTC; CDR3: CATSDPGGSYNEQFF
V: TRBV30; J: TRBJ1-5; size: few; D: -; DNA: TGTGCCTGGAGTGTACGTGGCAGCAATCAGCCCCAGCATTTT; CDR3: CAWSVRGSNQPQHF
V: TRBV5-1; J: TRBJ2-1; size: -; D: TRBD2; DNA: TGCGCCAGCAGCTTAGGCGGGGGGGCCCGATACAATGAGCAGTTCTTC; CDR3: CASSLGGGARYNEQFF
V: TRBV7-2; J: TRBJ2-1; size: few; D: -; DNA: TGTGCCAGCAGCTTAGCACTGGCGGACCGTTACAATGAGCAGTTCTTC; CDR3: CASSLALADRYNEQFF
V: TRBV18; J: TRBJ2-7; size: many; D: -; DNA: TGTGCCAGCTCACTTTTAATCTCCTACGAGCAGTACTTC; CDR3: CASSLLISYEQYF
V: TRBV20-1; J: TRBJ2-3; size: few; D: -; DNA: TGCAGTGCTAGGACAGACACTAGCACAGATACGCAGTATTTT; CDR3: CSARTDTSTDTQYF
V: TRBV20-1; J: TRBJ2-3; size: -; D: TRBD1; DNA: TGCAGTGCTCCACAGGGGACCACAGATACGCAGTATTTT; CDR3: CSAPQGTTDTQYF
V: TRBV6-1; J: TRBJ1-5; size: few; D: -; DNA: TGTGCCAGTACCCCCGCGCAGGGCAATCAGCCCCAGCATTTT; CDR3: CASTPAQGNQPQHF
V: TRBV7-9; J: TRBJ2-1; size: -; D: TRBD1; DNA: TGTGCCAGCAGCTCGACAGGGTACTCCTACAATGAGCAGTTCTTC; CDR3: CASSSTGYSYNEQFF
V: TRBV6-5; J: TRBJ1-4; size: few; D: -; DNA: TGTGCCAGCAGTTACAGGCTTAATGAAAAACTGTTTTTT; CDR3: CASSYRLNEKLFF
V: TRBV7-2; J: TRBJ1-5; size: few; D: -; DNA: TGTGCCAGCAGCTTAGCTGGGTCTTCCCATCAGCCCCAGCATTTT; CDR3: CASSLAGSSHQPQHF
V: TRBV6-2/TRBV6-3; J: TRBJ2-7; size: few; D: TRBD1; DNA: TGTGCCACCAGGGACAGGACCCGCGAGCAGTACTTC; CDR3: CATRDRTREQYF
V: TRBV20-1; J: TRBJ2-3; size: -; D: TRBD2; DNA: TGCAGTGCCTCTAGCGGGGGGGCGGAGGCAGATACGCAGTATTTT; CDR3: CSASSGGAEADTQYF
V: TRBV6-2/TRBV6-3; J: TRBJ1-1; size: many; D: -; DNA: TGTGCCAGCAGTTTCACCACAGGGACTGAAGCTTTCTTT; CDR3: CASSFTTGTEAFF
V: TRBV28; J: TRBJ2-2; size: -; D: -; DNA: TGTGCCAGCAGCCCGGGACCCTCAGGGGGGGAGCTGTTTTTT; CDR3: CASSPGPSGGELFF
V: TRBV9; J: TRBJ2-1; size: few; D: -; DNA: TGTGCCAGCAGCGTAGCCGGTGACTCCTACAATGAGCAGTTCTTC; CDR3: CASSVAGDSYNEQFF
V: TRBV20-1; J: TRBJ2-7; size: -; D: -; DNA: TGCAGTGCTAGACCTCACCCAACGGCCTACGAGCAGTACTTC; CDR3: CSARPHPTAYEQYF
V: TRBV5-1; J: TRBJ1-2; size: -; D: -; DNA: TGCGCCAGCAGCTACAGGGTCCAGTATGGCTACACCTTC; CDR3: CASSYRVQYGYTF
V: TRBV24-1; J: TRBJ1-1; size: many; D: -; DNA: TGTGCCACCAGTGATCCCGTCGCCAGGAACACTGAAGCTTTCTTT; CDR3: CATSDPVARNTEAFF
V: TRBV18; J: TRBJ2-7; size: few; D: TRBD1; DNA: TGTGCCAGCTCAGACCGGACAGGGGGTTACGAGCAGTACTTC; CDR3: CASSDRTGGYEQYF
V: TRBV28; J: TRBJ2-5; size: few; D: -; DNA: TGTGCCAGCAGTCTGAGGGCCCTCGGAGCCCAGTACTTC; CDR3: CASSLRALGAQYF
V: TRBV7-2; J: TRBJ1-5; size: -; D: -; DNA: TGTGCCAGCAGCTTAGGACCTAGGGAGCCCCAGCATTTT; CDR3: CASSLGPREPQHF
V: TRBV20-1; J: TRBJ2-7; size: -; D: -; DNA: TGCAGTGCTAGAGAGGACAGTGGGGGCTCCTACGAGCAGTACTTC; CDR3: CSAREDSGGSYEQYF
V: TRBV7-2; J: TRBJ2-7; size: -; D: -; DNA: TGTGCCAGCAGCCTCACCCCGGGACACAACTCCTACGAGCAGTACTTC; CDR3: CASSLTPGHNSYEQYF
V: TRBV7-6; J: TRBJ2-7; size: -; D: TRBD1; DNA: TGTGCCAGCAGCACGGGGACAGGTTCGTACTCCTACGAGCAGTACTTC; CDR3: CASSTGTGSYSYEQYF
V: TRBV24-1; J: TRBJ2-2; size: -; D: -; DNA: TGTGCCACCAGTTCAGGGCTGAACACCGGGGAGCTGTTTTTT; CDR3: CATSSGLNTGELFF